The clone carrying this T cell receptor beta chain was observed a few times. Template material for amplifying TCR beta CDR3 regions consisted of RNA transcripts. The HTBI primer set drove a first-round RT-PCR of the TCR CDR3. From the multiplex PCR reads, TCRdb called clonotypes with MiXCR, one entry per CDR3 protein. The sample contains 750,000 to 950,000 distinct CDR3 sequences, approximately 40% of which appear only once. This CDR3 is 15 amino acids long. Deletions cut 1 base from V and 7 bases from J, with 18 bases between. CDR1 is SGDLS and CDR2 is YYNGEE in the germline V gene. The data derive from a study of T cells in Graves' hyperthyroidism and ophthalmopathy.

This TCR derives from a young man with Graves' hyperthyroidism. Sequencing was performed on blood. This rearrangement joins TRBV9 to TRBJ2-7, with D uncertain. The CDR3 spells CASSVPVQQDREQYF. CDR3 bases: TGTGCCAGCAGCGTACCCGTCCAGCAGGATCGGGAGCAGTACTTC.